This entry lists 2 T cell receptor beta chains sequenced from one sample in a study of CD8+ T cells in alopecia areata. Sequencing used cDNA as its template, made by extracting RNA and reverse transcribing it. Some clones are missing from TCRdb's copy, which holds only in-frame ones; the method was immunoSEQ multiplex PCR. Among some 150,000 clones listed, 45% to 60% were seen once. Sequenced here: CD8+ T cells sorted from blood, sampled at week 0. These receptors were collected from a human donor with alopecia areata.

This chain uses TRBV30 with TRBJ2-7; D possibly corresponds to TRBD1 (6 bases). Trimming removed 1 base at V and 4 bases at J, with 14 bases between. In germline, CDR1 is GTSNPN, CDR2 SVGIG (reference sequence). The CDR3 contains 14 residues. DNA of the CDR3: TGTGCCTGGAGTGCGGCAGGGGCCCAATACGAGCAGTACTTC. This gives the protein CAWSAAGAQYEQYF. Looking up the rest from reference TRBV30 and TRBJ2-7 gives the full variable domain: SQTIHQWPATLVQPVGSPLSLECTVEGTSNPNLYWYRQAAGRGLQLLFYSVGIGQISSEVPQNLSASRPQDRQFILSSKKLLLSDSGFYLCAWSAAGAQYEQYFGPGTRLTVT.

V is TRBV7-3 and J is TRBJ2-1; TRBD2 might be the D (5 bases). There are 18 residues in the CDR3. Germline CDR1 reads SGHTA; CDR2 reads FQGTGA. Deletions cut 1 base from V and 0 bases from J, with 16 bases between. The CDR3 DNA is TGTGCCAGCAGCTTAAGACCCCGGACTTACAGCTCCTACAATGAGCAGTTCTTC. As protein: CASSLRPRTYSSYNEQFF.